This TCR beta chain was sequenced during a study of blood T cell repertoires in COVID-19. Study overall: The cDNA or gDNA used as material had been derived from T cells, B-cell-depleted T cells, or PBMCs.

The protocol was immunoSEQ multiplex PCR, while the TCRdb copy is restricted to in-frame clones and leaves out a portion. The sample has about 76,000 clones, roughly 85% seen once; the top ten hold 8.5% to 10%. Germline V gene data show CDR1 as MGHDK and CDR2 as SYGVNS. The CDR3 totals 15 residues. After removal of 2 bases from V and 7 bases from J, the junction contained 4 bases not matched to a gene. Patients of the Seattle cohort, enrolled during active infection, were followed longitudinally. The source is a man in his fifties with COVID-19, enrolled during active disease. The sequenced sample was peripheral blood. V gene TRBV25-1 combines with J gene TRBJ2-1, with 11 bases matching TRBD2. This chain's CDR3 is CASSELAGGYNEQFF. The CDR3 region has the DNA TGTGCCAGCAGTGAACTAGCGGGAGGTTATAATGAGCAGTTCTTC.